The sequence of this T cell receptor beta chain was determined in a study of blood T cell repertoires in COVID-19. Per germline, CDR1 PRHDT and CDR2 FYEKMQ (reference sequence). J lost 2 bases, V lost 4 bases, and 4 bases had no gene match. CDR3 length equals 16 residues. Sequencing used immunoSEQ multiplex PCR; TCRdb keeps in-frame clones, though not all of them. The data hold 390,000 or so clones, with more than 75% observed a single time. In its sample, this clone was seen once. The gene calls are TRBV13 and TRBJ2-3; 12 bases fit TRBD2. This TCR came from a woman aged 25 to 45 with COVID-19, enrolled during active disease. Sequenced sample: peripheral blood. CDR3 sequence (DNA): TGTGCCAGCAGCTCCAGGACTAGCGGGAACACAGATACGCAGTATTTT. Protein product: CASSSRTSGNTDTQYF.